The T cell receptor beta chain under discussion was sequenced for a study of blood T cell repertoires in COVID-19. Study in general: Sources were T cells, B-cell-depleted T cells, or PBMCs; the material itself was cDNA or gDNA.

Libraries were prepared by immunoSEQ multiplex PCR; TCRdb keeps only in-frame clonotypes and omits some of them. The repertoire has about 57,000 clones, around 90% of them found once; the top ten carry around 21%. The count of this clone is one. V lost 3 bases, J lost 1 base, and 17 bases stayed unmatched. This CDR3 spans 19 amino acids. Looked up from germline, CDR1 is MNHNS and CDR2 is SASEGT. The clonotype was recovered from a woman aged 80 or over with COVID-19, enrolled during active disease. The chain combines TRBV6-1 with TRBJ2-7; 8 bases are a match to TRBD2. Sequences were obtained from peripheral blood. CDR3 sequence reads: CASSELTSGLHRTSYEQYF. CDR3 bases: TGTGCCAGCAGTGAGCTTACTAGCGGCCTCCATAGAACTTCCTACGAGCAGTACTTC.